This record concerns one T cell receptor beta chain sequence. The germline gives CDR1 SEHNR, CDR2 FQNEAQ (reference sequence). The V end lost 3 bases, the J end lost 5 bases, and 10 bases lay between the germline ends. This CDR3 is built from 13 residues. These data belong to a study of blood T cell repertoires in COVID-19. Study background: Samples of COVID-19 (acute and convalescent) were obtained from the United States, Italy and Spain. Sources were T cells, B-cell-depleted T cells, or PBMCs; the material itself was cDNA or gDNA.

In the original processing: From reference gene primer amplification, estimates of nucleated cell counts were derived. This table comes from immunoSEQ multiplex PCR, and its TCRdb copy is limited to in-frame clones, with some not included. That table gives V, J and clone size, and the DNA gave D and trimming. The data show 190,000 or so clones, around 87% seen once. The sample taken for sequencing was peripheral blood. This receptor was obtained from a man in his forties with active or convalescent COVID-19. The gene calls are TRBV7-9 and TRBJ1-2; no clear D. The CDR3 coding sequence is TGTGCCAGCAGCTTGGAGGCCCAATATGGCTACACCTTC. Translation gives CASSLEAQYGYTF.